These T cell receptor beta chains were read from a single sample in a study of T cell changes during pregnancy in multiple sclerosis. Repertoires were generated with immunoSEQ multiplex PCR, while TCRdb's copy carries only in-frame clones and drops some. Found here are approximately 58,000 clones, roughly 90% of them singletons; the top ten hold approximately 0.15%. Sequenced material: CD4+ T cells from peripheral blood mononuclear cells, taken after pregnancy. The receptors shown here come from a female donor in good health, enrolled as a control in a pregnancy study. Each CDR3 is given with its conserved first and last residue. The D gene is left open where the match is weak. Clone size is not always given. Where it is, it says once, few, many or a class for expanded clones.

j_gene: TRBJ2-1; d_gene: NA; abundance: NA; v_gene: TRBV7-3; CDR3nt: TGTGCCAGCAGCCCGGGGGTTCGCCCACCTTACAATGAGCAGTTCTTC; CDR3aa: CASSPGVRPPYNEQFF
j_gene: TRBJ1-6; d_gene: TRBD1; abundance: NA; v_gene: TRBV6-6; CDR3nt: TGTGCCAGCAGTTACTCGGGACAGAATAATTCACCCCTCCACTTT; CDR3aa: CASSYSGQNNSPLHF
j_gene: TRBJ1-3; d_gene: TRBD1; abundance: NA; v_gene: TRBV11-2; CDR3nt: TGTGCCAGCAGCTTGGAGGGGGCAAACACCATATATTTT; CDR3aa: CASSLEGANTIYF
j_gene: TRBJ2-5; d_gene: TRBD1; abundance: once; v_gene: TRBV19; CDR3nt: TGTGCCAGTAGCCAAGACAGGGAGTCGCCCCAGTACTTC; CDR3aa: CASSQDRESPQYF
j_gene: TRBJ2-2; d_gene: NA; abundance: NA; v_gene: TRBV7-2; CDR3nt: TGTGCCAGCAGCCCACGGGGGGCTCTAAACACCGGGGAGCTGTTTTTT; CDR3aa: CASSPRGALNTGELFF
j_gene: TRBJ2-7; d_gene: TRBD1; abundance: NA; v_gene: TRBV15; CDR3nt: TGTGCCACCAGCAGGGAGACAGGGTCCTACGAGCAGTACTTC; CDR3aa: CATSRETGSYEQYF
j_gene: TRBJ2-4; d_gene: NA; abundance: NA; v_gene: TRBV5-1; CDR3nt: TGCGCCAGCAGCGAGGGCGGGAACATTCAGTACTTC; CDR3aa: CASSEGGNIQYF
j_gene: TRBJ2-7; d_gene: TRBD1; abundance: NA; v_gene: TRBV7-9; CDR3nt: TGTGCCAGCAGTCCGGACAGGGGTAGATACGAGCAGTACTTC; CDR3aa: CASSPDRGRYEQYF
j_gene: TRBJ2-3; d_gene: NA; abundance: NA; v_gene: TRBV7-3; CDR3nt: TGTGCCAGCAGCCCGCGACTCGGCTTGGAAAATACGCAGTATTTT; CDR3aa: CASSPRLGLENTQYF
j_gene: TRBJ2-1; d_gene: TRBD2; abundance: few; v_gene: TRBV7-2; CDR3nt: TGTGCCAGCAGCAAACGTAGCGGGGGGTTACACAATGAGCAGTTCTTC; CDR3aa: CASSKRSGGLHNEQFF
j_gene: TRBJ2-7; d_gene: TRBD1; abundance: NA; v_gene: TRBV25-1; CDR3nt: TGTGCCAGCAGAAGGACAGGGAGCACCTACGAGCAGTACTTC; CDR3aa: CASRRTGSTYEQYF
j_gene: TRBJ2-5; d_gene: TRBD2; abundance: once; v_gene: TRBV29-1; CDR3nt: TGCAGCGTTGAACCAGCGGGGGGGCGGGAGACCCAGTACTTC; CDR3aa: CSVEPAGGRETQYF
j_gene: TRBJ2-7; d_gene: TRBD2; abundance: NA; v_gene: TRBV4-1; CDR3nt: TGCGCCAGCGGTAAAGCGGGGGCCTCCTCCTACGAGCAGTACTTC; CDR3aa: CASGKAGASSYEQYF
j_gene: TRBJ2-4; d_gene: NA; abundance: NA; v_gene: TRBV14; CDR3nt: TGTGCCAGCAGCCCCGGAGGGGGGGCAAACATTCAGTACTTC; CDR3aa: CASSPGGGANIQYF
j_gene: TRBJ2-6; d_gene: TRBD1; abundance: NA; v_gene: TRBV28; CDR3nt: TGTGCCAGCAGACCTGGACAGGCTGGGGCCAACGTCCTGACTTTC; CDR3aa: CASRPGQAGANVLTF
j_gene: TRBJ1-4; d_gene: TRBD1; abundance: NA; v_gene: TRBV27; CDR3nt: TGTGCCAGCAGAGACTTACAGGGGGCTGGCGAAAAACTGTTTTTT; CDR3aa: CASRDLQGAGEKLFF
j_gene: TRBJ2-3; d_gene: NA; abundance: NA; v_gene: TRBV18; CDR3nt: TGTGCCAGCTCACCGGCCAGTAGCACAGATACGCAGTATTTT; CDR3aa: CASSPASSTDTQYF
j_gene: TRBJ2-7; d_gene: NA; abundance: NA; v_gene: TRBV5-1; CDR3nt: TGCGCCAGCAGCTTGAGTGGTGGCCCTTCCTACGAGCAGTACTTC; CDR3aa: CASSLSGGPSYEQYF
j_gene: TRBJ1-2; d_gene: NA; abundance: NA; v_gene: TRBV29-1; CDR3nt: TGCAGCGTTGAACGGGTCGGGGATGGCTACACCTTC; CDR3aa: CSVERVGDGYTF
j_gene: TRBJ2-7; d_gene: TRBD1; abundance: NA; v_gene: TRBV6-6; CDR3nt: TGTGCCAGCGGGTCGGGACAGGGTGACTACGAGCAGTACTTC; CDR3aa: CASGSGQGDYEQYF
j_gene: TRBJ1-2; d_gene: TRBD1; abundance: NA; v_gene: TRBV6-5; CDR3nt: TGTGCCAGCGGTCCTACAGGGGGCGCGAGGGGCTACACCTTC; CDR3aa: CASGPTGGARGYTF
j_gene: TRBJ2-5; d_gene: NA; abundance: NA; v_gene: TRBV6-5; CDR3nt: TGTGCCAGCAGACATGACAGCGTTCAAGAGACCCAGTACTTC; CDR3aa: CASRHDSVQETQYF
j_gene: TRBJ2-1; d_gene: NA; abundance: NA; v_gene: TRBV11-3; CDR3nt: TGTGCCAGCAGCTCCGGGGACTACAATGAGCAGTTCTTC; CDR3aa: CASSSGDYNEQFF
j_gene: TRBJ1-5; d_gene: TRBD1; abundance: few; v_gene: TRBV5-1; CDR3nt: TGCGCCAGCAGCCCGGGAGGGGGCAACAATCAGCCCCAGCATTTT; CDR3aa: CASSPGGGNNQPQHF
j_gene: TRBJ1-4; d_gene: NA; abundance: NA; v_gene: TRBV5-5; CDR3nt: TGTGCCAGCAGCGAATGGACAGTCCCAAGCGAAAAACTGTTTTTT; CDR3aa: CASSEWTVPSEKLFF
j_gene: TRBJ1-2; d_gene: NA; abundance: NA; v_gene: TRBV5-1; CDR3nt: TGCGCCAGCAGCTACGACACCTATGGCTACACCTTC; CDR3aa: CASSYDTYGYTF
j_gene: TRBJ1-4; d_gene: NA; abundance: NA; v_gene: TRBV7-2; CDR3nt: TGTGCCAGCAGCTCAAGAGGCTGGGGCGAGGAAAAACTGTTTTTT; CDR3aa: CASSSRGWGEEKLFF
j_gene: TRBJ1-2; d_gene: TRBD1; abundance: few; v_gene: TRBV15; CDR3nt: TGTGCCACCAGCAGAGATAGCCTTCAGGGGGCGTATGGCTACACCTTC; CDR3aa: CATSRDSLQGAYGYTF
j_gene: TRBJ2-7; d_gene: NA; abundance: NA; v_gene: TRBV21-1; CDR3nt: TGTGCCAGCAGCAAAGCGCCACCTACCTACGAGCAGTACTTC; CDR3aa: CASSKAPPTYEQYF
j_gene: TRBJ2-5; d_gene: TRBD1; abundance: NA; v_gene: TRBV2; CDR3nt: TGTGCCAGCAGGGAGACAGGGAGTAACGCCGAGACCCAGTACTTC; CDR3aa: CASRETGSNAETQYF
j_gene: TRBJ1-6; d_gene: NA; abundance: NA; v_gene: TRBV30; CDR3nt: TGTGCCTGGAAAGCCTCGAGGGTCAATTCACCCCTCCACTTT; CDR3aa: CAWKASRVNSPLHF
j_gene: TRBJ2-1; d_gene: NA; abundance: NA; v_gene: TRBV30; CDR3nt: TGTGCCTGGACGCCCCCCCAGCGGGCAGGGTCCTACAATGAGCAGTTCTTC; CDR3aa: CAWTPPQRAGSYNEQFF
j_gene: TRBJ2-5; d_gene: TRBD1; abundance: NA; v_gene: TRBV11-2; CDR3nt: TGTGCCAGCACCAAAAGGGGGCCCTCCGGAGAGACCCAGTACTTC; CDR3aa: CASTKRGPSGETQYF
j_gene: TRBJ1-3; d_gene: NA; abundance: once; v_gene: TRBV28; CDR3nt: TGTGCCAGTAGTTTTGAGAGAAACACCATATATTTT; CDR3aa: CASSFERNTIYF
j_gene: TRBJ2-1; d_gene: TRBD2; abundance: NA; v_gene: TRBV6-6; CDR3nt: TGTGCCAGCAGGCTCGGGACTAGCCAATACAATGAGCAGTTCTTC; CDR3aa: CASRLGTSQYNEQFF
j_gene: TRBJ1-1; d_gene: NA; abundance: NA; v_gene: TRBV18; CDR3nt: TGTGCCAGCTCATTGGGAGGGGGTATACTGAACACTGAAGCTTTCTTT; CDR3aa: CASSLGGGILNTEAFF
j_gene: TRBJ1-4; d_gene: TRBD1; abundance: NA; v_gene: TRBV7-9; CDR3nt: TGTGCCAGCAGCCGTAGTACTGCGACAGGGACGGAAAAACTGTTTTTT; CDR3aa: CASSRSTATGTEKLFF
j_gene: TRBJ2-5; d_gene: NA; abundance: NA; v_gene: TRBV6-4; CDR3nt: TGTGCCGGCAGCCAGCGGAGAGGGGAGACCCAGTACTTC; CDR3aa: CAGSQRRGETQYF
j_gene: TRBJ1-4; d_gene: NA; abundance: NA; v_gene: TRBV19; CDR3nt: TGTGCCAGTAGTATGGGGGAGGCAAGACTGTTTTTT; CDR3aa: CASSMGEARLFF
j_gene: TRBJ1-2; d_gene: NA; abundance: NA; v_gene: TRBV9; CDR3nt: TGTGCCAGCAGCGTAGACAGCGGGGGCTACACCTTC; CDR3aa: CASSVDSGGYTF
j_gene: TRBJ1-5; d_gene: NA; abundance: NA; v_gene: TRBV28; CDR3nt: TGTGCCAGCAGTTTCAGGGCTGGAAGCAATCAGCCCCAGCATTTT; CDR3aa: CASSFRAGSNQPQHF
j_gene: TRBJ2-7; d_gene: TRBD1; abundance: NA; v_gene: TRBV28; CDR3nt: TGTGCCAGCACCTCGGGACAGTGGTTAGGGAACGAGCAGTACTTC; CDR3aa: CASTSGQWLGNEQYF
j_gene: TRBJ1-1; d_gene: NA; abundance: NA; v_gene: TRBV2; CDR3nt: TGTGCCAGCTATCGAGTGAACACTGAAGCTTTCTTT; CDR3aa: CASYRVNTEAFF
j_gene: TRBJ1-1; d_gene: NA; abundance: NA; v_gene: TRBV18; CDR3nt: TGTGCCAGCTCACGGGGGGGGGCCAGGACTGAAGCTTTCTTT; CDR3aa: CASSRGGARTEAFF
j_gene: TRBJ2-5; d_gene: NA; abundance: NA; v_gene: TRBV5-1; CDR3nt: TGCGCCAGCAGCTTTGATGGGGAGATAGAGACCCAGTACTTC; CDR3aa: CASSFDGEIETQYF
j_gene: TRBJ2-4; d_gene: NA; abundance: NA; v_gene: TRBV19; CDR3nt: TGTGCCAGTAGTAGGGGCCCGACAGACATTCAGTACTTC; CDR3aa: CASSRGPTDIQYF
j_gene: TRBJ1-3; d_gene: NA; abundance: NA; v_gene: TRBV10-3; CDR3nt: TGTGCCACACAGGGACTATCTGGAAACACCATATATTTT; CDR3aa: CATQGLSGNTIYF
j_gene: TRBJ1-1; d_gene: TRBD1; abundance: NA; v_gene: TRBV7-8; CDR3nt: TGTGCCAGCGGCACTGACAGGGCGAACACTGAAGCTTTCTTT; CDR3aa: CASGTDRANTEAFF
j_gene: TRBJ2-3; d_gene: TRBD2; abundance: NA; v_gene: TRBV5-1; CDR3nt: TGCGCCAGCAGCTCCTCGGGACTAGCGACAGATACGCAGTATTTT; CDR3aa: CASSSSGLATDTQYF
j_gene: TRBJ2-3; d_gene: NA; abundance: NA; v_gene: TRBV10-3; CDR3nt: TGTGCCATCAGCACCGGGACTCAGTCCACAGATACGCAGTATTTT; CDR3aa: CAISTGTQSTDTQYF
j_gene: TRBJ1-2; d_gene: TRBD1; abundance: NA; v_gene: TRBV19; CDR3nt: TGTGCCAGTAGTACCCCAACAGGGGGCCTCAATCATGGCTACACCTTC; CDR3aa: CASSTPTGGLNHGYTF
j_gene: TRBJ2-6; d_gene: NA; abundance: NA; v_gene: TRBV6-4; CDR3nt: TGTGCCAGCAGCCAACACCGCTCTGGGGCCAACGTCCTGACTTTC; CDR3aa: CASSQHRSGANVLTF
j_gene: TRBJ2-7; d_gene: TRBD1; abundance: NA; v_gene: TRBV6-1; CDR3nt: TGTGCCAGCAGTGACAGGGGGAACGAGCAGTACTTC; CDR3aa: CASSDRGNEQYF
j_gene: TRBJ2-1; d_gene: TRBD2; abundance: once; v_gene: TRBV11-2; CDR3nt: TGTGCCAGCAGCTTCGCCCGGGGGGGTAATGAGCAGTTCTTC; CDR3aa: CASSFARGGNEQFF
j_gene: TRBJ2-5; d_gene: NA; abundance: NA; v_gene: TRBV7-7; CDR3nt: TGTGCTAGCAGCACAGGGAAGACCCAGTACTTC; CDR3aa: CASSTGKTQYF